The rows below give T cell receptor beta chains drawn from one sample of a study of memory CD4+ T cells and cytomegalovirus serostatus. Clones were read by immunoSEQ multiplex PCR, and TCRdb kept only the in-frame ones, dropping some. The sample shows 80,000 or so clones, around 82% of them seen only once. Sequencing was done on a sample of memory CD4+ T cells from blood. Receptor source: an adult in good health and CMV-seropositive. CDR3s include the opening cysteine and the closing phenylalanine or tryptophan. D genes are given only for firm matches. Size is stated for part of the rows, as once, few or many counts, or as a class when the clone is expanded.

V gene	D gene	J gene	CDR3 length	clone size	CDR3 DNA	CDR3 protein
TRBV7-9	-	TRBJ1-1	13	-	TGTGCCAGCAGCAAACAACAGGGTACTGAAGCTTTCTTT	CASSKQQGTEAFF
TRBV18	-	TRBJ1-6	14	-	TGTGCCAGCTCACCAAACAGGGTTGAGTCACCCCTCCACTTT	CASSPNRVESPLHF
TRBV2	-	TRBJ1-1	13	-	TGTGCCAGCAGTGTGGAGGGAAACACTGAAGCTTTCTTT	CASSVEGNTEAFF
TRBV18	TRBD1	TRBJ1-2	15	once	TGTGCCAGCTCACCCCGGACAGGGGTATCAAATGGCTACACCTTC	CASSPRTGVSNGYTF
TRBV19	-	TRBJ1-4	15	-	TGTGCCAGTAGTAACAGGGATGACAGGAGTGAAAAACTGTTTTTT	CASSNRDDRSEKLFF
TRBV30	TRBD1	TRBJ1-2	13	-	TGTGCCTGGAGTGTCAGGGGGCCTGGTGGCTACACCTTC	CAWSVRGPGGYTF
TRBV5-4	TRBD2	TRBJ2-2	15	-	TGTGCCAGCAGCTTGGACGGGAGGGCCGGCGGGGAGCTGTTTTTT	CASSLDGRAGGELFF
TRBV7-2	TRBD2	TRBJ2-5	14	-	TGTGCCAGCAGCTTCGGCGGGAGGGCTGAGACCCAGTACTTC	CASSFGGRAETQYF
TRBV28	-	TRBJ1-2	15	-	TGTGCCAGCAGTTCTGGGGGGGATCTAGGTTATGGCTACACCTTC	CASSSGGDLGYGYTF
TRBV5-6	-	TRBJ1-1	15	few	TGTGCCAGCAGCCCCTACACGCTTTGGGACACTGAAGCTTTCTTT	CASSPYTLWDTEAFF
TRBV6-1	TRBD1	TRBJ1-1	15	-	TGTGCCAGCAGTTTGGAGTGGACAGGGAACACTGAAGCTTTCTTT	CASSLEWTGNTEAFF
TRBV19	-	TRBJ1-1	13	few	TGTGCCGCCTTCGCAGACCAGGGTGGTGAAGCTTTCTTT	CAAFADQGGEAFF
TRBV19	-	TRBJ2-5	14	few	TGTGCCAGTAGTATTTATGCGCACCAAGAGACCCAGTACTTC	CASSIYAHQETQYF
TRBV12-2	-	TRBJ2-3	17	-	TGTGCAAGTCGCTTAGCCGAATCAGGGTCCAGCACAGATACGCAGTATTTT	CASRLAESGSSTDTQYF
TRBV2	-	TRBJ1-1	16	-	TGTGCCAGCAGTGTCCCTTTATCAGGGGTGAACACTGAAGCTTTCTTT	CASSVPLSGVNTEAFF
TRBV19	TRBD1	TRBJ1-1	13	-	TGTGCCAGTAAAGACAGGGATATCGCTGAAGCTTTCTTT	CASKDRDIAEAFF
TRBV6-1	-	TRBJ1-5	15	-	TGTGCCAGCAAGAGGGGTCAGGGTAGCAATCAGCCCCAGCATTTT	CASKRGQGSNQPQHF
TRBV7-9	TRBD1	TRBJ1-1	14	-	TGTGCCAGCAGCTTATGGGACAGGGAAACTGAAGCTTTCTTT	CASSLWDRETEAFF
TRBV5-1	TRBD2	TRBJ2-1	16	-	TGCGCCAGCCTAGGGGGGACTAGTTTGGCTGGTGATGAGCAGTTCTTC	CASLGGTSLAGDEQFF
TRBV5-1	-	TRBJ1-6	16	-	TGCGCCAGCAGCTTGGATCGGGGGCGCATGGATTCACCCCTCCACTTT	CASSLDRGRMDSPLHF
TRBV10-3	TRBD1	TRBJ2-5	14	-	TGTGCCATCAGGGGGGACAGGGACGGAGAGACCCAGTACTTC	CAIRGDRDGETQYF
TRBV11-2	TRBD1	TRBJ2-5	13	-	TGTGCCAGCAGCTTAGATACAGGGGGCGGGCAGTACTTC	CASSLDTGGGQYF